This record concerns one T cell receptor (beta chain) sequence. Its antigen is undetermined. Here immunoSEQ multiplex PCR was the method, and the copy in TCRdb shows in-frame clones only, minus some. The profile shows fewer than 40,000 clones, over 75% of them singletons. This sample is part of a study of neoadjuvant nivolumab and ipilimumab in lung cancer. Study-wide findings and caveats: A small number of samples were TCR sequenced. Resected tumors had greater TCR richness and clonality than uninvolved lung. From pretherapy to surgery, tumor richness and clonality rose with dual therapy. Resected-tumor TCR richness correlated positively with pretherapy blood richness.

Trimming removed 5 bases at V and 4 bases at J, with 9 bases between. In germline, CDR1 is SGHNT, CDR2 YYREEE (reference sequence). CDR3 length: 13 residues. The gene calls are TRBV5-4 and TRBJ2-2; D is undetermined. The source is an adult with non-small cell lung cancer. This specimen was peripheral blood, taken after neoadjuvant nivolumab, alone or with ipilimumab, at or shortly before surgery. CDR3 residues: CASRPRLTGELFF. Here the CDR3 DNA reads TGTGCCAGCAGACCCCGCCTCACCGGGGAGCTGTTTTTT.